This TCR beta chain was captured in a study of patients and donors after allogeneic stem cell transplantation. The CDR3 runs to 11 residues. Trimming stripped 7 bases from V and 1 base from J, with 4 bases between. TCRdb reprocessed the RT-PCR reads with MiXCR, giving one entry per CDR3 protein. The table records approximately 7,100 distinct CDR3 sequences, approximately 10% of them present only once. The origin of this receptor is a human donor who was either an allogeneic HSCT recipient or a stem cell or donor lymphocyte infusion donor (not recorded which). It is not recorded whose cells these are; they may come from a transplant donor. What was sequenced was blood, either unsorted or a sorted T cell fraction (not recorded which). V is TRBV12-3 or TRBV12-4 and J is TRBJ1-1; D gene ambiguous. The CDR3 DNA follows: TGTGCCAGCAAAGAGAACACTGAAGCTTTCTTT. Its translation is CASKENTEAFF.